This passage covers 29 T cell receptor beta chains from one sample sequenced in a study of CD8 T cells in ankylosing spondylitis. MiXCR, applied by TCRdb to the 5' RACE reads, yields one record per CDR3 protein. The sample lists under 250,000 distinct CDR3 sequences, around 8% seen once, with 4.8% in the top ten. Input material: blood, either unsorted or a sorted T cell fraction (not recorded which). The receptors were sampled from a female donor with ankylosing spondylitis or in good health (not recorded which).

The genes are TRBV5-5 and TRBJ2-1; D is unresolved. V shed 4 bases and J shed 0 bases, with 11 bases lying between them. Per germline, CDR1 SGHKS and CDR2 YYEKEE (reference sequence). This CDR3 has 15 amino acids. The CDR3 DNA is TGTGCCAGCAGCCCGGAGCTCCTCTCCTACAATGAGCAGTTCTTC. Translating it yields CASSPELLSYNEQFF. Supplemented by reference TRBV5-5 and TRBJ2-1, the full variable domain reads DAGVTQSPTHLIKTRGQQVTLRCSPISGHKSVSWYQQVLGQGPQFIFQYYEKEERGRGNFPDRFSARQFPNYSSELNVNALLLGDSALYLCASSPELLSYNEQFFGPGTRLTVL.

This clonotype has at least ten counts. The chain links TRBV12-3 or TRBV12-4 to TRBJ2-7; D uncertain. The length of the CDR3 is 13 residues. Trimming removed 2 bases at V and 4 bases at J, with 9 bases between. The CDR3 DNA sequence: TGTGCCAGCAGTTTATCTGTCGTGTACGAGCAGTACTTC. This translates into CASSLSVVYEQYF.

This clonotype showed up many times. This chain uses TRBV20-1 with TRBJ2-5; TRBD1 aligns across 9 bases. The CDR3 is made up of 13 amino acids. With 5 bases clipped from V and 4 bases from J, the junction kept 5 bases outside the gene matches. Germline V gene data show CDR1 as DFQATT and CDR2 as SNEGSKA (reference sequence). The DNA for the CDR3 is TGCAGTGCTTCGACAGGGGGGAGAGAGACCCAGTACTTC. Amino acid sequence: CSASTGGRETQYF.

There are a few counts of this clonotype. V gene TRBV7-9 combines with J gene TRBJ2-5, with D possibly being TRBD1 (5 bases). V dropped 7 bases and J dropped 5 bases, with 11 bases sitting between them. This CDR3 has 12 residues. Germline V lookup: CDR1 SEHNR, CDR2 FQNEAQ (reference sequence). The CDR3 protein is CASTGMRETQYF. Written as DNA, the CDR3 is TGTGCCAGCACAGGGATGAGGGAGACCCAGTACTTC.

Many counts were recorded for this clonotype. This rearrangement joins TRBV25-1 to TRBJ1-4, with D tentatively TRBD1 (6 bases). The CDR3 contains 15 residues. V lost 8 bases and J 7 bases, leaving 20 bases between the germline ends. Germline assignment: CDR1 MGHDK and CDR2 SYGVNS. CDR3 sequence reads: CASSYGGGYGEKLFF. In nucleotides, the CDR3 is TGTGCCAGCTCCTACGGAGGGGGGTATGGTGAAAAACTGTTTTTT. Full variable domain (missing parts from reference TRBV25-1 and TRBJ1-4): EADIYQTPRYLVIGTGKKITLECSQTMGHDKMYWYQQDPGMELHLIHYSYGVNSTEKGDLSSESTVSRIRTEHFPLTLESARPSHTSQYLCASSYGGGYGEKLFFGSGTQLSVL.

This clonotype appeared many times. V is TRBV20-1 and J is TRBJ2-1; 7 nucleotides align to TRBD2. V lost 0 bases, J lost 6 bases, and 11 bases stayed unmatched. Looked up from germline, CDR1 is DFQATT and CDR2 is SNEGSKA (reference sequence). The CDR3 totals 16 residues. The DNA of the CDR3 is TGCAGTGCTAGAGATTTGAGCGGGGAGGTAGGCAATGAGCAGTTCTTC. Its protein product is CSARDLSGEVGNEQFF.

As concerns this clonotype: This clone may be a read error of a much larger clone one base away. This sequence joins TRBV27 and TRBJ1-5; D call uncertain. In germline, CDR1 is MNHEY, CDR2 SMNVEV (reference sequence). The V gene lost 3 bases and the J gene lost 0 bases, with 9 bases spanning the gap. The CDR3 is 15 residues long. The CDR3 bases are TGTGCCAGCAGTTTCCTAAGTTATAGCAATCAGCCCCAGCATTTT. Its protein is CASSFLSYSNQPQHF.

This clonotype was seen ten or more times. The chain is built from TRBV20-1 and TRBJ2-1, with D tentatively TRBD1 (7 bases). Germline lookup yields CDR1 DFQATT and CDR2 SNEGSKA (reference sequence). Deletions cut 6 bases from V and 9 bases from J, with 15 bases between. The CDR3 has 12 amino acids. As DNA, the CDR3 is TGCAGTGCCAGGGGGGTAAGAAGTGAGCAGTTCTTC. Protein sequence: CSARGVRSEQFF.

This clonotype was seen at least ten times. V is TRBV29-1 and J is TRBJ1-1, with D maybe TRBD1 (5 bases). Germline V CDR1 and CDR2: SQVTM, ANQGSEA. The CDR3 length is 12 residues. Trimming removed 6 bases from V and 4 bases from J, with 12 bases in between. CDR3 sequence (DNA): TGCAGCGTGCGTCCAGGGCCCACTGAAGCTTTCTTT. Protein product: CSVRPGPTEAFF.

This clonotype has at least ten counts. The J gene is TRBJ1-5, the V gene TRBV20-1; D remains ambiguous. Germline lookup yields CDR1 DFQATT and CDR2 SNEGSKA (reference sequence). The CDR3 length is 13 residues. Trimming removed 3 bases at V and 5 bases at J, with 11 bases between. CDR3 residues: CSARNRGYQPQHF. CDR3 nucleotides: TGCAGTGCTAGGAACCGAGGGTATCAGCCCCAGCATTTT.

This chain connects TRBV11-2 to TRBJ2-5, with 11 bases fitting TRBD2. In germline, CDR1 is SGHAT, CDR2 FQNNGV. This CDR3 is built from 14 residues. Trimming at V came to 3 bases and at J to 7 bases, leaving 4 bases not matched to a gene. The CDR3 sequence is CASSFSGRDGTQYF. CDR3 bases: TGTGCCAGCAGCTTTAGCGGGAGGGATGGGACCCAGTACTTC.

At least ten counts were recorded for this clonotype. This sequence joins TRBV30 and TRBJ2-6; D remains unclear. The length of the CDR3 is 15 residues. Germline assignment: CDR1 GTSNPN and CDR2 SVGIG (reference sequence). V shed 0 bases and J shed 2 bases, with 8 bases lying between them. The CDR3 nucleotides read TGTGCCTGGAGTGTAACGCGGACTGGGGCCAACGTCCTGACTTTC. It encodes CAWSVTRTGANVLTF.

This clonotype was recorded many times. This rearrangement joins TRBV7-9 to TRBJ2-2; D gene unclear. Germline V gene lookup returns CDR1 SEHNR and CDR2 FQNEAQ (reference sequence). V dropped 7 bases and J dropped 6 bases, with 18 bases sitting between them. The CDR3 is 15 amino acids. For the CDR3, the DNA is TGTGCCAGCACCATCACGGGTCGGTTGGCCGGGGAGCTGTTTTTT. The encoded protein is CASTITGRLAGELFF. Based on the CDR3 plus reference TRBV7-9 and TRBJ2-2, the full variable domain is DTGVSQNPRHKITKRGQNVTFRCDPISEHNRLYWYRQTLGQGPEFLTYFQNEAQLEKSRLLSDRFSAERPKGSFSTLEIQRTEQGDSAMYLCASTITGRLAGELFFGEGSRLTVL.

Many counts were recorded for this clonotype. J is TRBJ2-7 and V is TRBV5-1; 7 nucleotides match TRBD1. Looked up from germline, CDR1 is SGHRS and CDR2 is YFSETQ. Trimming cost V 3 bases and J 2 bases; bases outside gene matches: 5. There are 14 residues in the CDR3. CDR3 region: CASSSDRLTYEQYF. The CDR3 DNA sequence: TGCGCCAGCAGCTCGGACAGGTTGACCTACGAGCAGTACTTC. The full variable domain, in which reference TRBV5-1 and TRBJ2-7 provide the parts outside the CDR3, is KAGVTQTPRYLIKTRGQQVTLSCSPISGHRSVSWYQQTPGQGLQFLFEYFSETQRNKGNFPGRFSGRQFSNSRSEMNVSTLELGDSALYLCASSSDRLTYEQYFGPGTRLTVT.

This clonotype was seen repeatedly, ten times or more. The chain couples TRBV7-8 to TRBJ1-3; D ambiguous. CDR1 SGHVS and CDR2 FQNEAQ come from the germline V gene. CDR3 length: 15 residues. V gave up 4 bases and J gave up 0 bases, with 10 bases separating them. The CDR3 DNA is TGTGCCAGCAGCTCATTACACTCCTCTGGAAACACCATATATTTT. Translated: CASSSLHSSGNTIYF.

With regard to this clonotype: A read error may explain this, as a much larger clone is one base away. The chain employs TRBV20-1 and TRBJ2-2, with 12 positions matching TRBD2. Germline assignment: CDR1 DFQATT and CDR2 SNEGSKA (reference sequence). The CDR3 has 15 residues. CDR3 residues: CSARTSGANTGEPFF. CDR3 coding DNA: TGCAGTGCGAGGACTAGCGGGGCGAACACCGGGGAGCCGTTTTTT.

Many counts were recorded for this clonotype. The chain employs TRBV3-1 and TRBJ2-7; 12 bases match TRBD2. Germline V CDR1 and CDR2: LGHDT, YNNKEL (reference sequence). The CDR3 length is 15 residues. V shed 1 base and J 4 bases; nucleotides not matched to a gene: 2. The CDR3 nucleotides read TGTGCCAGCAGCCAAGGGACTAGCGGGAAGTACGAGCAGTACTTC. This encodes CASSQGTSGKYEQYF.

This clonotype was detected ten times or more. The V gene is TRBV20-1, the J gene TRBJ1-2, with 7 bases that match TRBD1. CDR3 length: 16 residues. Germline CDR1 and CDR2: DFQATT and SNEGSKA (reference sequence). V dropped 3 bases and J dropped 4; count of bases not matched to a gene: 14. The CDR3 is CSASLIDRVPLYGYTF. DNA for the CDR3: TGCAGTGCTAGTCTCATAGACAGGGTCCCTCTCTATGGCTACACCTTC.

The genes are TRBV7-9 and TRBJ2-3; TRBD1 agrees at 8 bases. V shed 9 bases and J 3 bases; nucleotides not matched to a gene: 11. The CDR3 has 15 amino acids. CDR1 SEHNR and CDR2 FQNEAQ come from the germline V gene (reference sequence). The DNA for the CDR3 is TGTGCCAGTACCCCCCAGGGGGCTGGGACAGATACGCAGTATTTT. Residues: CASTPQGAGTDTQYF.

This clonotype was seen many times. This chain uses TRBV7-2 with TRBJ1-4; D remains ambiguous. This CDR3 region has 12 residues. Germline V gene data show CDR1 as SGHTA and CDR2 as FQGNSA. The germline V and J ends were trimmed by 4 bases and 6 bases, with 6 bases remaining between them. For the CDR3, the DNA is TGTGCCAGCAGCTCCAACCATGAAAAACTGTTTTTT. This gives the protein CASSSNHEKLFF.

This clonotype was seen repeatedly, ten times or more. This rearrangement joins TRBV12-3 or TRBV12-4 to TRBJ1-2; 9 nucleotides align to TRBD1. The V segment lost 3 bases and the J segment 4 bases; nucleotides outside the gene matches: 9. CDR3 size: 16 residues. The CDR3: CASSLRGTGTAYGYTF. DNA of the CDR3: TGTGCCAGCAGTTTGAGGGGGACAGGGACAGCCTATGGCTACACCTTC.

This clonotype came up many times. V gene TRBV10-3 combines with J gene TRBJ2-5; a possible D gene is TRBD2 (5 bases). Trimming took off 5 bases at V and 1 base at J, with 8 bases between the two ends. From germline, CDR1 is ENHRY and CDR2 SYGVKD. The CDR3 is 13 residues long. The CDR3 DNA follows: TGTGCCATCAGTCCTGGACTCCAAGAGACCCAGTACTTC. Its protein product is CAISPGLQETQYF.

The sample holds many counts of this clonotype. V and J are TRBV18 and TRBJ1-1; D not resolved. The CDR3 is made up of 15 amino acids. Trimming removed 0 bases at V and 3 bases at J, with 11 bases between. Germline V gene lookup returns CDR1 KGHSH and CDR2 LQKENI. This CDR3 is CASSPPGRSDTEAFF. CDR3 sequence (DNA): TGTGCCAGCTCACCACCCGGGAGGAGTGACACTGAAGCTTTCTTT.

This clonotype occurred many times. In DNA form, the CDR3 reads TGCGCCAGCAGCCCAGGAGGGAGATTGGGCAATGAGCAGTTCTTC. Translation gives CASSPGGRLGNEQFF. The rearrangement uses TRBV5-1 and TRBJ2-1; tentatively, D is TRBD2 (6 bases). Germline lookup yields CDR1 SGHRS and CDR2 YFSETQ. This CDR3 region has 15 residues. The V end lost 4 bases, the J end lost 6 bases, and 17 bases lay between the germline ends.

This clonotype was found many times. The V gene is TRBV11-2, the J gene TRBJ2-7; 11 nucleotides match TRBD2. The CDR3 totals 16 residues. V lost 0 bases to trimming and J lost 4 bases; unmatched junction nucleotides: 5. Germline CDR1 SGHAT, CDR2 FQNNGV. Written as DNA, the CDR3 is TGTGCCAGCAGCTTAGATCTAGCGGGAGGAGGGTACGAGCAGTACTTC. Amino acid sequence: CASSLDLAGGGYEQYF. Supplemented by reference TRBV11-2 and TRBJ2-7, the full variable domain reads EAGVAQSPRYKIIEKRQSVAFWCNPISGHATLYWYQQILGQGPKLLIQFQNNGVVDDSQLPKDRFSAERLKGVDSTLKIQPAKLEDSAVYLCASSLDLAGGGYEQYFGPGTRLTVT.

This clonotype was picked up many times. The chain employs TRBV5-1 and TRBJ2-1, with D maybe TRBD1 (5 bases). Trimming removed 0 bases from V and 6 bases from J, with 7 bases in between. The CDR3 contains 13 residues. Germline loops: CDR1 SGHRS, CDR2 YFSETQ. Written as DNA, the CDR3 is TGCGCCAGCAGCTTGGGACAGCTCAATGAGCAGTTCTTC. It codes for CASSLGQLNEQFF. The full variable domain, in which reference TRBV5-1 and TRBJ2-1 provide the parts outside the CDR3, is KAGVTQTPRYLIKTRGQQVTLSCSPISGHRSVSWYQQTPGQGLQFLFEYFSETQRNKGNFPGRFSGRQFSNSRSEMNVSTLELGDSALYLCASSLGQLNEQFFGPGTRLTVL.

This clonotype was found many times. The J gene is TRBJ1-1, the V gene TRBV4-2; D ambiguous. The CDR3 covers 17 residues. Trimming removed 4 bases at V and 0 bases at J, with 18 bases between. In germline, CDR1 is LGHNA, CDR2 YNFKEQ. The CDR3 DNA reads TGTGCCAGCAGCCTCTTATCTATAACAGCTTTGAACACTGAAGCTTTCTTT. Translating gives CASSLLSITALNTEAFF.

This clonotype showed up many times. The CDR3 protein is CSVGTSGAQETQYF. The CDR3 bases are TGCAGCGTCGGGACTAGCGGCGCGCAAGAGACCCAGTACTTC. The chain uses TRBV29-1 and TRBJ2-5; 11 bases match TRBD2. The germline CDR1 and CDR2 sequences are SQVTM and ANQGSEA. The CDR3 is 14 residues long. With V trimmed by 6 bases and J by 2 bases, 5 bases remained unmatched.

This clonotype appeared many times. V usage is TRBV5-1 and J usage is TRBJ2-3; tentatively, D is TRBD2 (6 bases). This CDR3 is built from 14 residues. Germline V CDR1 and CDR2: SGHRS, YFSETQ. V was shortened by 9 bases and J by 5 bases, with 19 bases between the two germline ends. CDR3 region: CATSTLGGIDTQYF. The CDR3 coding sequence is TGCGCCACCTCGACCCTCGGAGGGATAGATACGCAGTATTTT.